These 23 T cell receptor beta chains came from one sample sequenced in a study of shared clonotypes between healthy human individuals. Profiling relied on immunoSEQ multiplex PCR, and the TCRdb table lists in-frame clones only, not all of them. The repertoire includes 300,000 to 400,000 clones, roughly 80% of them detected once, and about 10% sits in the top ten. The sequenced material came from memory CD4+ T cells sorted from blood. Subset described: CD45RA-negative fraction. Source of these receptors: a man younger than 40 in good health.

To note about this clone: At the DNA level, this CDR3 is encoded by other sequences in the same sample as well. The CDR3 region has the DNA TGTGCCAGCTCGACGACAGGGGGCTACGAGCAGTACTTC. This codes for CASSTTGGYEQYF. The chain recombines TRBV28 with TRBJ2-7; TRBD1 matches at 9 bases. J gave up 3 bases and V 8 bases, and 5 bases lay outside the gene matches. The germline V gene encodes CDR1 MDHEN and CDR2 SYDVKM. The CDR3 has 13 residues.

The chain is built from TRBV6-1 and TRBJ1-2; 10 bases map to TRBD1. V dropped 2 bases and J dropped 8; count of bases not matched to a gene: 8. The CDR3 covers 15 residues. The germline V gene encodes CDR1 MNHNS and CDR2 SASEGT. The CDR3 region is CASSELLGQGRGYTF. The CDR3 region has the DNA TGTGCCAGCAGTGAACTTCTGGGACAGGGGAGAGGCTACACCTTC.

The chain joins TRBV18 to TRBJ2-1; no clear D. Germline V lookup: CDR1 KGHSH, CDR2 LQKENI. The CDR3 has 15 amino acids. Trimming pared 1 base from V and 7 bases from J, leaving 14 bases between. The CDR3 sequence: CASSPQGFGSNEQFF. The CDR3 DNA sequence: TGTGCCAGCTCACCACAAGGATTTGGGTCTAATGAGCAGTTCTTC.

This rearrangement joins TRBV2 to TRBJ2-2; 10 nucleotides agree with TRBD2. This CDR3 is 16 amino acids long. CDR1 and CDR2 from the germline V gene are SNHLY and FYNNEI. The J segment lost 5 bases and the V segment lost 7 bases, leaving 10 bases of the junction unmatched. The CDR3, as DNA: TGTGCCAGCATAAAAGAGCGGGAGGGCCTTACCGGGGAGCTGTTTTTT. Translating it yields CASIKEREGLTGELFF. Combining the CDR3 with reference TRBV2 and TRBJ2-2 gives the whole variable domain EPEVTQTPSHQVTQMGQEVILRCVPISNHLYFYWYRQILGQKVEFLVSFYNNEISEKSEIFDDQFSVERPDGSNFTLKIRSTKLEDSAMYFCASIKEREGLTGELFFGEGSRLTVL.

The chain links TRBV15 to TRBJ1-1; no firm D call. This CDR3 has 13 residues. Trimming pared 4 bases from V and 2 bases from J, leaving 8 bases between. Germline V gene lookup returns CDR1 LNHNV and CDR2 YYDKDF (reference sequence). The CDR3 sequence is CATSISVNTEAFF. The CDR3 DNA sequence: TGTGCCACCAGCATTTCGGTTAACACTGAAGCTTTCTTT.

At least ten counts were recorded for this clone. The J gene is TRBJ2-7, the V gene TRBV6-4; D ambiguous. CDR3 length: 15 amino acids. The germline V and J ends were trimmed by 6 bases and 2 bases, with 17 bases remaining between them. Per germline, CDR1 MRHNA and CDR2 SNTAGT. The CDR3 protein is CASRPPWAITYEQYF. CDR3 sequence (DNA): TGTGCCAGCAGACCGCCCTGGGCTATCACCTACGAGCAGTACTTC.

This clone was found many times. The chain recombines TRBV2 with TRBJ2-7; possible D gene TRBD1, 5 bases. Germline V gene sequence: CDR1 SNHLY, CDR2 FYNNEI. The V end was cut by 2 bases, the J end by 0 bases, with 11 bases between. The CDR3 spans 15 residues. The CDR3 sequence is CASSELRVLSYEQYF. DNA for the CDR3: TGTGCCAGCAGTGAACTCAGGGTCCTCTCCTACGAGCAGTACTTC.

V is TRBV5-4 and J is TRBJ2-3; TRBD2 matches at 7 bases. This CDR3 is 16 amino acids long. V lost 3 bases and J lost 4; bases outside the gene matches: 11. CDR1 is SGHNT, CDR2 YYREEE, per germline (reference sequence). CDR3 nucleotides: TGTGCCAGCAGCTCCGGATCCGGGAGGACCGCAGATACGCAGTATTTT. Residues: CASSSGSGRTADTQYF.

This clone was recorded at least ten times. CDR3 residues: CASSSGLRQPQHF. Written as DNA, the CDR3 is TGTGCCAGCAGTTCCGGATTGAGACAGCCCCAGCATTTT. The rearrangement uses TRBV28 and TRBJ1-5; unclear D gene. Per the germline V gene, CDR1 is MDHEN and CDR2 is SYDVKM. V lost 4 bases and J lost 7, with 11 bases in between. This CDR3 has 13 amino acids.

The rearrangement links TRBV4-1 to TRBJ2-7, with D hard to call. This CDR3 is 18 amino acids long. The ends were cut back, 0 bases at V and 0 bases at J, with 18 bases in the middle. Germline V gene sequence: CDR1 MGHRA, CDR2 YSYEKL. The CDR3 DNA is TGCGCCAGCAGCCAAGAGAAAGACTCGAACCCTAGCTCCTACGAGCAGTACTTC. Residues: CASSQEKDSNPSSYEQYF.

This chain joins TRBV7-3 and TRBJ2-1, with 11 bases lining up with TRBD1. CDR1 is SGHTA, CDR2 FQGTGA, per germline. The junction had 3 bases not matched to a gene; V was cut back by 5 bases and J by 6 bases. This CDR3 spans 14 amino acids. The CDR3 DNA follows: TGTGCCAGCAGCCCTGGGACAGGGGGCAATGAGCAGTTCTTC. Amino acid sequence: CASSPGTGGNEQFF.

The chain joins TRBV6-6 to TRBJ2-1, with D possibly TRBD2 on 6 matching bases. Germline assignment: CDR1 MNHNY and CDR2 SVGAGI (reference sequence). V was clipped by 4 bases and J by 6 bases, with 16 bases between them. The CDR3 runs to 15 residues. CDR3 region: CASSSRLVSGNEQFF. CDR3 sequence (DNA): TGTGCCAGCAGTTCTCGACTAGTATCCGGCAATGAGCAGTTCTTC.

The V gene is TRBV6-1, the J gene TRBJ1-1; D is possibly TRBD1 (6 bases). The germline gives CDR1 MNHNS, CDR2 SASEGT. V was cut by 0 bases and J by 4 bases, with 21 bases left in between. The CDR3 totals 18 residues. CDR3 amino acids: CASSEAFGGIGGSTEAFF. The DNA of the CDR3 is TGTGCCAGCAGTGAAGCGTTTGGGGGAATAGGGGGTTCCACTGAAGCTTTCTTT.

This clone has a handful of counts. The chain carries TRBV5-1 and TRBJ2-7; the match to TRBD2 covers 8 bases. CDR3 size: 15 residues. CDR1 and CDR2 from the germline V gene are SGHRS and YFSETQ. V gave up 4 bases and J gave up 0 bases; unmatched junction bases: 6. The DNA for the CDR3 is TGCGCCAGCAGCGAGAGCGGGAGCCGCTCCTACGAGCAGTACTTC. Translation gives CASSESGSRSYEQYF.

This clone was observed many times. The CDR3 sequence: CASSPTRAYVQETQYF. CDR3 DNA: TGTGCCAGCAGCCCAACAAGGGCCTATGTCCAAGAGACCCAGTACTTC. The chain uses TRBV5-4 and TRBJ2-5; D is ambiguous. Per germline, CDR1 SGHNT and CDR2 YYREEE (reference sequence). The CDR3 sequence is 16 residues long. Trimming took off 4 bases at V and 1 base at J, with 17 bases between the two ends.

This chain's CDR3 is CASRSDHLSSPLHF. In DNA form, the CDR3 reads TGTGCCAGCAGAAGCGACCATCTGTCTTCACCCCTCCACTTT. The rearrangement uses TRBV6-6 and TRBJ1-6; D remains ambiguous. V was cut by 6 bases and J by 9 bases, with 15 bases left in between. Germline loops: CDR1 MNHNY, CDR2 SVGAGI (reference sequence). The CDR3 consists of 14 residues.

The sample holds a few counts of this clone. V and J are TRBV5-5 and TRBJ2-6, with D hard to call. Trimming took 4 bases from V and 1 from J, leaving 3 bases between them. The germline CDR1 and CDR2 sequences are SGHKS and YYEKEE (reference sequence). The CDR3 length is 13 residues. CDR3 in amino acids: CASSRSGANVLTF. The DNA of the CDR3 is TGTGCCAGCAGCCGTTCTGGGGCCAACGTCCTGACTTTC.

CDR3 in amino acids: CASSPAGLGPYEQYF. The CDR3 coding sequence is TGCGCCAGCAGCCCCGCGGGGTTGGGGCCCTACGAGCAGTACTTC. The chain joins TRBV5-1 to TRBJ2-7; D might be TRBD2 (6 bases). CDR1 and CDR2 (germline): SGHRS, YFSETQ. Trimming took 4 bases from V and 2 from J, leaving 16 bases between them. The length of the CDR3 is 15 residues. Supplemented by reference TRBV5-1 and TRBJ2-7, the full variable domain reads KAGVTQTPRYLIKTRGQQVTLSCSPISGHRSVSWYQQTPGQGLQFLFEYFSETQRNKGNFPGRFSGRQFSNSRSEMNVSTLELGDSALYLCASSPAGLGPYEQYFGPGTRLTVT.

The V and J genes are TRBV30 and TRBJ2-1; D unresolved. Trimming shortened V by 7 bases and J by 4 bases, and 8 bases separated the two germline ends. CDR1 and CDR2 (germline): GTSNPN, SVGIG (reference sequence). The CDR3 loop spans 11 amino acids. CDR3: CASDQYNEQFF. CDR3 nucleotide sequence: TGTGCCTCTGACCAATACAATGAGCAGTTCTTC.

J is TRBJ2-7 and V is TRBV19; 8 positions agree with TRBD1. Germline CDR1 LNHDA, CDR2 SQIVND (reference sequence). J gave up 4 bases and V 3 bases, and 5 bases lay outside the gene matches. This CDR3 has 14 amino acids. CDR3 DNA sequence: TGTGCCAGTAGTATCGACAGGGGTAGGTACGAGCAGTACTTC. Protein sequence: CASSIDRGRYEQYF.

The rearrangement uses TRBV30 and TRBJ1-1, with a tentative D call TRBD1 (5 bases). This CDR3 contains 14 residues. The V and J ends lost 2 bases and 1 base respectively, with 11 bases between them. Germline CDR1 GTSNPN, CDR2 SVGIG (reference sequence). As DNA, the CDR3 is TGTGCCTGGAGTCGGGGGACGGCGAACACTGAAGCTTTCTTT. Translated, it gives CAWSRGTANTEAFF.

This clone was picked up a small number of times. J is TRBJ1-2 and V is TRBV19; 7 bases match TRBD1. J was trimmed by 4 bases and V by 2 bases; bases with no gene match: 4. The CDR3 sequence is 14 residues long. Per germline, CDR1 LNHDA and CDR2 SQIVND (reference sequence). Written as DNA, the CDR3 is TGTGCCAGTAGTATAAAGGCAGGGGGCTATGGCTACACCTTC. It yields the protein CASSIKAGGYGYTF.

The chain recombines TRBV15 with TRBJ2-5; D not certain. The V gene's germline CDR1 is LNHNV and CDR2 YYDKDF (reference sequence). Trimming pared 3 bases from V and 1 base from J, leaving 15 bases between. CDR3 length: 16 amino acids. The CDR3 loop reads CATSSRNISPQETQYF. The CDR3 region has the DNA TGTGCCACCAGCAGCCGTAACATCAGCCCCCAAGAGACCCAGTACTTC.